The 9 T cell receptor beta chains listed next were all sequenced from one sample in a study of blood T cell repertoires in COVID-19. The table came from immunoSEQ multiplex PCR; TCRdb's copy has only in-frame clones and leaves some out. Of about 140,000 clones listed, approximately 80% are singletons. The sample taken for sequencing was PBMCs or T cells enriched from blood (not recorded which). All receptors come from a woman between 18 and 30 years old who had been exposed to COVID-19.

J is TRBJ2-7 and V is TRBV6-5; 8 positions match TRBD2. The CDR3 covers 16 residues. Germline loops: CDR1 MNHEY, CDR2 SVGAGI. J was trimmed by 4 bases and V by 0 bases; bases with no gene match: 8. Here the CDR3 DNA reads TGTGCCAGCAGTTACTCGAGCAACGGGAGGGCATACGAGCAGTACTTC. Translation: CASSYSSNGRAYEQYF.

The rearrangement uses TRBV28 and TRBJ1-2; TRBD1 matches 7 bases. Germline V lookup: CDR1 MDHEN, CDR2 SYDVKM. The junction had 12 bases not matched to a gene; V was cut back by 7 bases and J by 1 base. The CDR3 length is 16 residues. The chain's CDR3 is CASTLIDRAINYGYTF. CDR3 in DNA: TGTGCCAGCACCCTGATCGACAGGGCCATTAACTATGGCTACACCTTC.

This clone has only a few counts. The chain employs TRBV27 and TRBJ2-7; possibly TRBD1 for D (6 bases). The germline CDR1 and CDR2 sequences are MNHEY and SMNVEV (reference sequence). Trimming shortened V by 5 bases and J by 6 bases, and 11 bases separated the two germline ends. The CDR3 totals 12 residues. The CDR3 protein is CASSEIRGEQYF. The CDR3 DNA follows: TGTGCCAGCAGTGAAATCAGGGGCGAGCAGTACTTC.

V usage is TRBV7-2 and J usage is TRBJ1-5; D ambiguous. This CDR3 spans 14 amino acids. The germline V gene has CDR1 SGHTA and CDR2 FQGNSA. The V and J ends lost 6 bases and 4 bases respectively, with 13 bases between them. CDR3 amino acids: CASRQIGPNQPQHF. CDR3 coding DNA: TGTGCCAGCAGACAAATTGGTCCGAATCAGCCCCAGCATTTT.

Regarding this clone: The germline gene is not matched at one end of the junction; a read error may be the cause. V gene TRBV6-5 combines with J gene TRBJ1-6; 7 nucleotides align to TRBD1. The CDR3 loop spans 15 amino acids. Germline-derived CDR1 and CDR2 are MNHEY and SVGAGI. CDR3 DNA sequence: TGTGCCAGCAGTGACTCACAGGGGTGGAATTCACCCCTCCACTTT. Protein product: CASSDSQGWNSPLHF.

This clone appeared a single time. The chain links TRBV3-1 (or the pseudogene TRBV3-2) to TRBJ2-5; 15 positions match TRBD2. This CDR3 has 19 residues. Germline V lookup: CDR1 LGHDT, CDR2 YNNKEL (reference sequence). Trimming at V came to 0 bases and at J to 5 bases, leaving 10 bases not matched to a gene. This CDR3 reads CASSQDLGTSGRPWETQYF. In DNA form, the CDR3 reads TGTGCCAGCAGCCAAGATCTTGGGACTAGCGGGAGGCCTTGGGAGACCCAGTACTTC.

CDR3 nucleotide sequence: TGTGCCAGCAGTTTTCTTGCGGGAGGTGGCGAGCAGTACTTC. This translates into CASSFLAGGGEQYF. This rearrangement joins TRBV27 to TRBJ2-7, with TRBD2 matching 8 bases. V lost 3 bases, J lost 6 bases, and 7 bases stayed unmatched. The germline CDR1 and CDR2 sequences are MNHEY and SMNVEV (reference sequence). This CDR3 contains 14 residues.

The chain uses TRBV7-3 and TRBJ2-2, with a possible D match to TRBD1 (6 bases). Germline V lookup: CDR1 SGHTA, CDR2 FQGTGA. The CDR3 extends over 13 amino acids. V lost 5 bases, J lost 7 bases, and 11 bases lay in between. The CDR3 DNA is TGTGCCAGCAGCCAGACGACAGGCGGGGAGCTGTTTTTT. It translates to CASSQTTGGELFF.

The gene calls are TRBV28 and TRBJ1-2, with 10 bases lining up with TRBD1. This CDR3 is 14 amino acids long. The trim removed 4 bases at V and 4 bases at J, leaving 3 bases unmatched. The germline gives CDR1 MDHEN, CDR2 SYDVKM. CDR3 coding DNA: TGTGCCAGCAGTTCGACAGGGGGCGCCTATGGCTACACCTTC. It translates to CASSSTGGAYGYTF.